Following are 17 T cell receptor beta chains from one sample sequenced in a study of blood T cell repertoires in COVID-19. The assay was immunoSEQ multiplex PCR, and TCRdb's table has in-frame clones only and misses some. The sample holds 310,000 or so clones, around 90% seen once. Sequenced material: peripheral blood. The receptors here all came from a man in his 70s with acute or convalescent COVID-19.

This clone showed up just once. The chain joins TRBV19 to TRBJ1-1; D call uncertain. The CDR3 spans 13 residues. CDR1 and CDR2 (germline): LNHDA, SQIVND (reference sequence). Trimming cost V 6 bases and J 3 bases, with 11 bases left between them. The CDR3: CASRVQPDTEAFF. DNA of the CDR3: TGTGCCAGTAGAGTACAGCCCGACACTGAAGCTTTCTTT. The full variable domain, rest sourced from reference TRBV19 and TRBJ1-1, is DGGITQSPKYLFRKEGQNVTLSCEQNLNHDAMYWYRQDPGQGLRLIYYSQIVNDFQKGDIAEGYSVSREKKESFPLTVTSAQKNPTAFYLCASRVQPDTEAFFGQGTRLTVV.

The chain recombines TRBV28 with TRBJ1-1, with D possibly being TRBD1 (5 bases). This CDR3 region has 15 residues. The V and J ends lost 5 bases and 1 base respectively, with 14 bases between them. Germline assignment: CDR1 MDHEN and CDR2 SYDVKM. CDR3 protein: CASSRRGGWNTEAFF. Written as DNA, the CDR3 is TGTGCCAGCAGTAGACGGGGGGGGTGGAACACTGAAGCTTTCTTT.

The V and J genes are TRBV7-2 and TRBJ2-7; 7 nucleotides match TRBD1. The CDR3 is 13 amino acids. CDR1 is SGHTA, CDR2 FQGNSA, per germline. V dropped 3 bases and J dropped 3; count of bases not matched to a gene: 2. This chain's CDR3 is CASSLPGGYEQYF. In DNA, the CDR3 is TGTGCCAGCAGCTTGCCAGGGGGCTACGAGCAGTACTTC.

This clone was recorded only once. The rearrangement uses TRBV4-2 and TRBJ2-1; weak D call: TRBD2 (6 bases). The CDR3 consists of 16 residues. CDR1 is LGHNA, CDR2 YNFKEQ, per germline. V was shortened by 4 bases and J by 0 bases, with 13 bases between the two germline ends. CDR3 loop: CASSPERVSSYNEQFF. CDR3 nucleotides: TGTGCCAGCAGCCCTGAGCGGGTTAGCTCCTACAATGAGCAGTTCTTC.

CDR3 amino acids: CASSPDLNTGELFF. DNA for the CDR3: TGTGCCAGCAGTCCGGACTTGAACACCGGGGAGCTGTTTTTT. The chain uses TRBV7-2 and TRBJ2-2; D is possibly TRBD2 (5 bases). CDR1 and CDR2 (germline): SGHTA, FQGNSA. CDR3 length: 14 residues. V was trimmed by 6 bases and J by 1 base, leaving 9 bases between them.

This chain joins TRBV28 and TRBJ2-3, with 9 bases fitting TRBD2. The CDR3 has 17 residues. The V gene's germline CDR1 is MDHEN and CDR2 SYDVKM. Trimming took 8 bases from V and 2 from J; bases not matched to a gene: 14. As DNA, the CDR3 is TGTGCCAGCTACCCCGCCGGGGCGGGGGGGCCCACAGATACGCAGTATTTT. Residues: CASYPAGAGGPTDTQYF.

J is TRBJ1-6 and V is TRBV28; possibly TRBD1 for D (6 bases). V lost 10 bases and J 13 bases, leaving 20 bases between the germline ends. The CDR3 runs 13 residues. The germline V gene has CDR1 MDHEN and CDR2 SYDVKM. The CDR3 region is CATLRDTPGPLHF. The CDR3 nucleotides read TGTGCCACCCTCCGGGACACGCCCGGGCCCCTCCACTTT.

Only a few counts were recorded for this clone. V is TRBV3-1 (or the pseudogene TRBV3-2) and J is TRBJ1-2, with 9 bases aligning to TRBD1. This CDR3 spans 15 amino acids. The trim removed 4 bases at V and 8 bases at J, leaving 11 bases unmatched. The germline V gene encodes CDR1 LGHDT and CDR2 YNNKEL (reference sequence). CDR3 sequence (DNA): TGTGCCAGCAGCCCCCTTCGGGACAGGGCGCGGGGCTACACCTTC. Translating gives CASSPLRDRARGYTF.

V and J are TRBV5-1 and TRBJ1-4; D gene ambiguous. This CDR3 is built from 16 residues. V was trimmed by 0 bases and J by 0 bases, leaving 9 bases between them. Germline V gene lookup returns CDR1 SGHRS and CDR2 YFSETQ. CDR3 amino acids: CASSLGASSTNEKLFF. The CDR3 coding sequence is TGCGCCAGCAGCTTGGGGGCATCGTCAACTAATGAAAAACTGTTTTTT.

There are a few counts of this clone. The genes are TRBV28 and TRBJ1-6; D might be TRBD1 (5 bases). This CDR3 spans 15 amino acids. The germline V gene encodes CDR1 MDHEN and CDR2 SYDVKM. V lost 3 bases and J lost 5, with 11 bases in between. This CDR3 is CASSFMDKDNSPLHF. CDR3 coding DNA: TGTGCCAGCAGTTTTATGGACAAGGATAATTCACCCCTCCACTTT. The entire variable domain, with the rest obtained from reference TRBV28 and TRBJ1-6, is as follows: DVKVTQSSRYLVKRTGEKVFLECVQDMDHENMFWYRQDPGLGLRLIYFSYDVKMKEKGDIPEGYSVSREKKERFSLILESASTNQTSMYLCASSFMDKDNSPLHFGNGTRLTVT.

CDR3 nucleotides: TGTGCCAGCAGTGGCTGGGGGGAAGAAAAACTGTTTTTT. As protein: CASSGWGEEKLFF. The rearrangement joins TRBV7-6 to TRBJ1-4, with a possible D match to TRBD1 (5 bases). Per the germline V gene, CDR1 is SGHVS and CDR2 is FNYEAQ. V gave up 6 bases and J gave up 8 bases, with 13 bases separating them. The CDR3 sequence is 13 residues long. Full variable domain (rest looked up from reference TRBV7-6 and TRBJ1-4): GAGVSQSPRYKVTKRGQDVALRCDPISGHVSLYWYRQALGQGPEFLTYFNYEAQQDKSGLPNDRFSAERPEGSISTLTIQRTEQRDSAMYRCASSGWGEEKLFFGSGTQLSVL.

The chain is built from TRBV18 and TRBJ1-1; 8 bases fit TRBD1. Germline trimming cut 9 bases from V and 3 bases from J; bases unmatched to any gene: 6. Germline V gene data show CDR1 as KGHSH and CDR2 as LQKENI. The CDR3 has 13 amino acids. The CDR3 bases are TGTGCCAGTCGACAGGGGCTCGACACTGAAGCTTTCTTT. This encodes CASRQGLDTEAFF.

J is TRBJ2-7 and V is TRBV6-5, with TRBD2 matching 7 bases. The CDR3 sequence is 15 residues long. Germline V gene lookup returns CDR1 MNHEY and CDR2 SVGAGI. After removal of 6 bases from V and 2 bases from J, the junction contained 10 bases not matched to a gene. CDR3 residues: CASSRDYQIPYEQYF. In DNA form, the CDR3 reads TGTGCCAGCAGCCGGGACTACCAAATCCCCTACGAGCAGTACTTC.

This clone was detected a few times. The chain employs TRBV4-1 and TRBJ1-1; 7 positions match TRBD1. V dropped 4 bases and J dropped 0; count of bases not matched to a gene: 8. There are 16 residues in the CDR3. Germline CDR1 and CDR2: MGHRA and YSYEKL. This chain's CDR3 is CASSPQAGTVNTEAFF. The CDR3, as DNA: TGCGCCAGCAGCCCCCAGGCGGGGACAGTGAACACTGAAGCTTTCTTT.

The CDR3 DNA sequence: TGTGCCAGCAGCGCTACAGGGCTCAGGAGCTCCTACGAGCAGTACTTC. Translation gives CASSATGLRSSYEQYF. V usage is TRBV5-6 and J usage is TRBJ2-7; tentative D call: TRBD1 (6 bases). From germline, CDR1 is SGHDT and CDR2 YYEEEE. V was cut by 4 bases and J by 0 bases, with 17 bases left in between. The CDR3 has 16 amino acids.

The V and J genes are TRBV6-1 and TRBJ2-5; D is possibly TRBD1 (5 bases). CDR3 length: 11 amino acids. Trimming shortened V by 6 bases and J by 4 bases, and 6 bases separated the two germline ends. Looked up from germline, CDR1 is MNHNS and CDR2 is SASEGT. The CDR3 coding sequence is TGTGCCAGCAGGGGGCTAGAGACCCAGTACTTC. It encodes CASRGLETQYF.

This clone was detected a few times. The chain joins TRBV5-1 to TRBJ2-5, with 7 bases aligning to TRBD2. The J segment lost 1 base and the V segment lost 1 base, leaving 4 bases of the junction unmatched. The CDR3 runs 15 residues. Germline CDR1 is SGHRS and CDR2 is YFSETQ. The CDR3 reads CASSLSPSGQETQYF. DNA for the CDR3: TGCGCCAGCAGCTTGTCGCCTAGCGGCCAAGAGACCCAGTACTTC. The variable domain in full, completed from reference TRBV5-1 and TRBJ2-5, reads KAGVTQTPRYLIKTRGQQVTLSCSPISGHRSVSWYQQTPGQGLQFLFEYFSETQRNKGNFPGRFSGRQFSNSRSEMNVSTLELGDSALYLCASSLSPSGQETQYFGPGTRLLVL.